One and the same sample provided the 10 T cell receptor beta chains below, sequenced in a study of blood T cell repertoires in COVID-19. Using immunoSEQ multiplex PCR, the repertoire was profiled, and TCRdb retains in-frame clones only, with some absent. Here the sample spans approximately 530,000 clones, 85% to 90% being singletons. The sequencing sample was made of peripheral blood. The receptors were gathered from a woman between 45 and 60 years old with COVID-19, enrolled during active disease.

The chain combines TRBV6-5 with TRBJ2-1, with a weak D call TRBD2 (7 bases). The CDR3 consists of 16 residues. V gave up 0 bases and J gave up 4 bases, with 13 bases separating them. Germline-derived CDR1 and CDR2 are MNHEY and SVGAGI. CDR3 bases: TGTGCCAGCAGTTACTCGTCCGGGGGGCCATACAATGAGCAGTTCTTC. Its translation is CASSYSSGGPYNEQFF.

The chain carries TRBV6-5 and TRBJ1-3; TRBD1 agrees at 8 bases. The CDR3 length is 14 residues. With V trimmed by 2 bases and J by 9 bases, 6 bases remained unmatched. In germline, CDR1 is MNHEY, CDR2 SVGAGI. CDR3 nucleotide sequence: TGTGCCAGCAGTTACACCGGACAGGGAGGCACCATATATTTT. Translating gives CASSYTGQGGTIYF.

The rearrangement uses TRBV27 and TRBJ2-7; 7 bases are a match to TRBD2. This CDR3 contains 14 residues. Losses at the gene ends were 2 bases for V and 3 bases for J; bases not matched to a gene: 4. Germline CDR1 is MNHEY and CDR2 is SMNVEV (reference sequence). The CDR3 region is CASSLGTTNYEQYF. DNA for the CDR3: TGTGCCAGCAGTTTAGGGACTACTAACTACGAGCAGTACTTC.

The chain recombines TRBV19 with TRBJ1-2; 9 bases match TRBD1. This CDR3 region has 15 residues. After removal of 4 bases from V and 1 base from J, the junction contained 4 bases not matched to a gene. Germline CDR1 LNHDA, CDR2 SQIVND (reference sequence). CDR3 in amino acids: CASSTRQGGNYGYTF. The CDR3 DNA reads as TGTGCCAGTAGTACCCGACAGGGGGGTAACTATGGCTACACCTTC. Full variable domain (missing parts from reference TRBV19 and TRBJ1-2): DGGITQSPKYLFRKEGQNVTLSCEQNLNHDAMYWYRQDPGQGLRLIYYSQIVNDFQKGDIAEGYSVSREKKESFPLTVTSAQKNPTAFYLCASSTRQGGNYGYTFGSGTRLTVV.

This sequence joins TRBV19 and TRBJ1-1, with 8 bases fitting TRBD1. The CDR3 totals 13 residues. Germline V gene data show CDR1 as LNHDA and CDR2 as SQIVND (reference sequence). Trimming took 1 base from V and 8 from J; bases not matched to a gene: 3. The CDR3 DNA is TGTGCCAGTAGTATAGGTGGGGACAGGGAAGCTTTCTTT. The encoded protein is CASSIGGDREAFF.

The chain carries TRBV6-1 and TRBJ1-1; D not certain. Trimming removed 2 bases at V and 1 base at J, with 20 bases between. Per the germline V gene, CDR1 is MNHNS and CDR2 is SASEGT. The CDR3 sequence is 18 residues long. CDR3 coding DNA: TGTGCCAGCAGTGAACCTACTCTCCGAGTGTCGCCGAACACTGAAGCTTTCTTT. The encoded protein is CASSEPTLRVSPNTEAFF.

The V and J genes are TRBV27 and TRBJ1-1, with unresolved D. Looked up from germline, CDR1 is MNHEY and CDR2 is SMNVEV (reference sequence). Trimming removed 6 bases from V and 2 bases from J, with 7 bases in between. The CDR3 totals 12 residues. The CDR3 DNA reads as TGTGCCAGCAGCACGGGAAACACTGAAGCTTTCTTT. Residues: CASSTGNTEAFF.

The rearrangement joins TRBV10-1 to TRBJ1-4; D is unresolved. CDR3 length: 16 residues. Trimming left V 0 bases short and J 0 bases short, with 8 bases between. Germline CDR1 is WNHNN and CDR2 is SYGVQD (reference sequence). CDR3 loop: CASSESRSATNEKLFF. CDR3 nucleotide sequence: TGCGCCAGCAGTGAGTCGAGGTCTGCAACTAATGAAAAACTGTTTTTT.

The genes are TRBV9 and TRBJ2-5; 8 bases line up with TRBD2. Germline trimming cut 4 bases from V and 1 base from J; bases unmatched to any gene: 9. The CDR3 has 16 amino acids. The germline V gene has CDR1 SGDLS and CDR2 YYNGEE. In nucleotides, the CDR3 is TGTGCCAGCAGCCCCTTAGCGGGGACGGTCCAAGAGACCCAGTACTTC. It translates to CASSPLAGTVQETQYF.

The chain recombines TRBV18 with TRBJ1-3; no definite D call. The V and J ends lost 6 bases and 0 bases respectively, with 18 bases between them. The CDR3 sequence is 17 residues long. Germline CDR1 KGHSH, CDR2 LQKENI. CDR3 nucleotide sequence: TGTGCCAGCTCTCGAGGCGCGCTCGCGAGCTCTGGAAACACCATATATTTT. Amino acids: CASSRGALASSGNTIYF. Filled out from reference TRBV18 and TRBJ1-3, the complete variable domain reads NAGVMQNPRHLVRRRGQEARLRCSPMKGHSHVYWYRQLPEEGLKFMVYLQKENIIDESGMPKERFSAEFPKEGPSILRIQQVVRGDSAAYFCASSRGALASSGNTIYFGEGSWLTVV.